This T cell receptor (beta chain) was observed in a study of blood T cell repertoires in COVID-19. With V trimmed by 7 bases and J by 4 bases, 6 bases remained unmatched. Germline CDR1 SEHNR, CDR2 FQNEAQ (reference sequence). The CDR3 totals 13 residues. Data came from immunoSEQ multiplex PCR; TCRdb stores just in-frame clones and leaves some out. Here the sample spans 300,000 to 400,000 clones, 88% being singletons. Each participant's cohort was designated according to participant-reported clinical history. Two negative PCRs, clearance, or symptom resolution had been documented for recovered Cohort 3 donors.

The V and J genes are TRBV7-9 and TRBJ1-1; 7 nucleotides line up with TRBD1. The clonotype comes from a woman aged 18-35 years who had recovered from COVID-19. The sample taken for sequencing was PBMCs or T cells enriched from blood (not recorded which). DNA of the CDR3: TGTGCCAGCACTGAGGGGGCGCGCACTGAAGCTTTCTTT. Its protein is CASTEGARTEAFF.